Following are 31 T cell receptor beta chains from one sample sequenced in a study of T-cell memory formation after mild COVID-19 (dated by TCRdb to the early 2020s). The method behind the library was 5' RACE. Sequencing was performed on an Illumina NovaSeq 6000. In-frame beta chains were kept once TCRdb had trimmed the public reads at Q25 with fastp and called clones with MiXCR. Entries that share a CDR3 protein sequence are merged under the most common genes and DNA. Present in this sample are 250,000 to 300,000 distinct CDR3 sequences, about a sixth of which were seen just once. 20% to 25% of the sample rests with the top ten. The sample taken for sequencing was PBMCs or a T cell subset sorted from them (not recorded which). The receptors originated from a man younger than 30 who had mild COVID-19 (a few samples of this study predate the infection). The sample titles of this study are shuffled in the database, so cell type and time point are left out; the donor was told from shared clones.

This clonotype appeared many times. The chain is built from TRBV7-8 and TRBJ2-5; a weak D match, TRBD2 (6 bases). The CDR3 contains 14 residues. V was trimmed by 3 bases and J by 1 base, leaving 9 bases between them. The germline gives CDR1 SGHVS, CDR2 FQNEAQ. The CDR3 region is CASSFGDFQETQYF. The CDR3 region has the DNA TGTGCCAGCAGCTTCGGGGACTTCCAAGAGACCCAGTACTTC.

The chain employs TRBV7-3 and TRBJ2-2; possible D gene TRBD2, 7 bases. The CDR3 is made up of 15 amino acids. CDR1 is SGHTA, CDR2 FQGTGA, per germline. V was trimmed by 1 base and J by 6 bases, leaving 12 bases between them. The CDR3 coding sequence is TGTGCCAGCAGCTTAAGCGGGGGCGCCGCCGGGGAGCTGTTTTTT. Protein sequence: CASSLSGGAAGELFF. Looking up the rest from reference TRBV7-3 and TRBJ2-2 gives the full variable domain: GAGVSQTPSNKVTEKGKYVELRCDPISGHTALYWYRQSLGQGPEFLIYFQGTGAADDSGLPNDRFFAVRPEGSVSTLKIQRTERGDSAVYLCASSLSGGAAGELFFGEGSRLTVL.

The rearrangement links TRBV2 to TRBJ2-3; a possible D gene is TRBD2 (6 bases). This CDR3 is built from 14 residues. Germline V gene lookup returns CDR1 SNHLY and CDR2 FYNNEI. V was trimmed by 6 bases and J by 2 bases, leaving 12 bases between them. CDR3 sequence (DNA): TGTGCCAGCAGACCGGGACTCCTCACAGATACGCAGTATTTT. It codes for CASRPGLLTDTQYF.

V usage is TRBV4-2 and J usage is TRBJ2-1; 7 bases are a match to TRBD2. This CDR3 contains 16 residues. The germline gives CDR1 LGHNA, CDR2 YNFKEQ. The V and J ends lost 2 bases and 4 bases, in that order; junction bases with no gene match: 8. The CDR3 coding sequence is TGTGCCAGCAGCCAATCGCTAGCGGATGTTTACAATGAGCAGTTCTTC. It translates to CASSQSLADVYNEQFF.

The gene calls are TRBV19 and TRBJ2-3, with D uncertain. The CDR3 totals 13 residues. V was trimmed by 5 bases and J by 3 bases, leaving 9 bases between them. From germline, CDR1 is LNHDA and CDR2 SQIVND (reference sequence). In DNA, the CDR3 is TGTGCCAGTAGTGTTCAATGGACAGATACGCAGTATTTT. This encodes CASSVQWTDTQYF.

This chain joins TRBV29-1 and TRBJ2-3; D unresolved. V dropped 4 bases and J dropped 6 bases, with 14 bases sitting between them. CDR3 length: 13 amino acids. Germline CDR1 reads SQVTM; CDR2 reads ANQGSEA. For the CDR3, the DNA is TGCAGCGTTGCCGGGCCGGAATCCGATACGCAGTATTTT. This codes for CSVAGPESDTQYF.

This clonotype was counted only a few times. The chain carries TRBV11-1 and TRBJ2-1; D gene unclear. Germline V CDR1 and CDR2: SGHAT, FQDESV (reference sequence). The CDR3 is made up of 11 amino acids. V lost 2 bases, J lost 10 bases, and 6 bases lay in between. The CDR3 sequence is CASSLLREQFF. The CDR3, as DNA: TGTGCCAGCAGCTTACTGCGCGAGCAGTTCTTC.

This chain connects TRBV4-3 to TRBJ2-1; weak D call: TRBD2 (5 bases). Germline V gives CDR1 LGHNA, CDR2 YSLEER. The V end was cut by 0 bases, the J end by 3 bases, with 15 bases between. This CDR3 has 17 residues. Here the CDR3 reads CASSQDRLRGGYNEQFF. DNA of the CDR3: TGCGCCAGCAGCCAAGATCGCCTTCGGGGTGGCTACAATGAGCAGTTCTTC.

This sequence joins TRBV5-1 and TRBJ1-1; D might be TRBD1 (6 bases). V was clipped by 6 bases and J by 0 bases, with 15 bases between them. The CDR3 spans 15 residues. Germline V gene data show CDR1 as SGHRS and CDR2 as YFSETQ. The CDR3 loop reads CASTIDAGVNTEAFF. CDR3 nucleotide sequence: TGCGCCAGCACCATAGATGCAGGGGTGAACACTGAAGCTTTCTTT.

In this sample, this clonotype turned up a few times. Here the CDR3 reads CASSEPSGYNEQFF. DNA of the CDR3: TGCGCCAGCAGTGAGCCTAGCGGGTACAATGAGCAGTTCTTC. This chain uses TRBV10-2 with TRBJ2-1, with TRBD2 identical over 8 bases. The CDR3 contains 14 residues. Germline V gives CDR1 WSHSY, CDR2 SAAADI. V was clipped by 2 bases and J by 4 bases; unmatched bases: 1.

The chain recombines TRBV7-9 with TRBJ1-1; tentative D call: TRBD1 (5 bases). Germline V CDR1 and CDR2: SEHNR, FQNEAQ (reference sequence). The CDR3 is 13 amino acids. Trimming removed 6 bases at V and 5 bases at J, with 13 bases between. CDR3 residues: CASRRDGGTEAFF. CDR3 in DNA: TGTGCCAGCAGGCGGGACGGGGGGACTGAAGCTTTCTTT.

This rearrangement joins TRBV9 to TRBJ2-3; 9 positions match TRBD1. Germline CDR1 is SGDLS and CDR2 is YYNGEE. This CDR3 has 15 amino acids. J lost 4 bases, V lost 4 bases, and 7 bases had no gene match. The CDR3 loop is CASSTTGGSADTQYF. The CDR3 coding sequence is TGTGCCAGCAGCACCACAGGGGGCTCAGCAGATACGCAGTATTTT. Combining the CDR3 with reference TRBV9 and TRBJ2-3 gives the whole variable domain DSGVTQTPKHLITATGQRVTLRCSPRSGDLSVYWYQQSLDQGLQFLIQYYNGEERAKGNILERFSAQQFPDLHSELNLSSLELGDSALYFCASSTTGGSADTQYFGPGTRLTVL.

The chain is built from TRBV7-9 and TRBJ2-1, with D unresolved. Trimming left V 6 bases short and J 7 bases short, with 16 bases between. Germline CDR1 SEHNR, CDR2 FQNEAQ (reference sequence). This CDR3 contains 14 residues. CDR3 bases: TGTGCCAGCAGAGACCGAGGTAATCTGAATGAGCAGTTCTTC. It codes for CASRDRGNLNEQFF.

This clonotype has at least ten counts. The chain employs TRBV12-3 or TRBV12-4 and TRBJ2-1, with TRBD1 identical over 7 bases. Losses at the gene ends were 8 bases for V and 9 bases for J; bases not matched to a gene: 13. The CDR3 extends over 14 amino acids. The CDR3 region is CASQEVTGVGEQFF. The CDR3, as DNA: TGTGCCAGCCAAGAGGTAACAGGGGTAGGTGAGCAGTTCTTC.

This clonotype was recorded at least ten times. The chain employs TRBV10-3 and TRBJ1-1; D is perhaps TRBD1 (5 bases). This CDR3 has 12 residues. Trimming pared 7 bases from V and 1 base from J, leaving 7 bases between. Germline CDR1 is ENHRY and CDR2 is SYGVKD. The CDR3 region has the DNA TGTGCCATCAAAAGGGGGAACACTGAAGCTTTCTTT. Translating gives CAIKRGNTEAFF.

This clonotype showed up just a few times. V and J are TRBV4-3 and TRBJ2-7; TRBD2 matches at 10 bases. V gave up 0 bases and J gave up 0 bases; unmatched junction bases: 8. Germline assignment: CDR1 LGHNA and CDR2 YSLEER. This CDR3 spans 18 amino acids. The CDR3 is CASSQEGGLADLSYEQYF. CDR3 nucleotide sequence: TGCGCCAGCAGCCAAGAGGGTGGACTAGCGGACCTCTCCTACGAGCAGTACTTC.

The J gene is TRBJ1-6, the V gene TRBV25-1; D unclear. The CDR3 length is 14 residues. The ends were cut back, 4 bases at V and 11 bases at J, with 15 bases in the middle. In germline, CDR1 is MGHDK, CDR2 SYGVNS. CDR3 residues: CASSVEGFSAPLHF. The CDR3 nucleotides read TGTGCCAGCAGTGTAGAAGGGTTTAGTGCACCCCTCCACTTT.

The chain links TRBV7-3 to TRBJ2-3; D gene uncertain. V was cut by 5 bases and J by 7 bases, with 13 bases left in between. This CDR3 is built from 13 residues. Germline V gene sequence: CDR1 SGHTA, CDR2 FQGTGA. The CDR3 sequence is CASSPTITHTQYF. The CDR3 coding sequence is TGTGCCAGCAGCCCTACGATAACCCATACGCAGTATTTT. The full variable domain, rest sourced from reference TRBV7-3 and TRBJ2-3, is GAGVSQTPSNKVTEKGKYVELRCDPISGHTALYWYRQSLGQGPEFLIYFQGTGAADDSGLPNDRFFAVRPEGSVSTLKIQRTERGDSAVYLCASSPTITHTQYFGPGTRLTVL.

This clonotype has just one count. V gene TRBV13 combines with J gene TRBJ1-1; TRBD1 aligns across 8 bases. The CDR3 spans 16 residues. Germline loops: CDR1 PRHDT, CDR2 FYEKMQ (reference sequence). V dropped 5 bases and J dropped 2; count of bases not matched to a gene: 10. CDR3 DNA sequence: TGTGCCAGCAGCCCGTGGAAGGGACAGGCAAACACTGAAGCTTTCTTT. Amino acids: CASSPWKGQANTEAFF.

The rearrangement links TRBV10-3 to TRBJ1-3; unclear D gene. V lost 4 bases, J lost 0 bases, and 4 bases lay in between. Germline lookup yields CDR1 ENHRY and CDR2 SYGVKD. This CDR3 spans 13 amino acids. The CDR3, as DNA: TGTGCCATCAGTGCCGACTCTGGAAACACCATATATTTT. Translation: CAISADSGNTIYF.

This chain joins TRBV11-2 and TRBJ2-3; TRBD2 is a possible D gene (6 bases). The V end was cut by 5 bases, the J end by 4 bases, with 10 bases between. This CDR3 contains 13 residues. Germline CDR1 reads SGHAT; CDR2 reads FQNNGV. This chain's CDR3 is CASSLQRADTQYF. Written as DNA, the CDR3 is TGTGCCAGCAGCCTACAGCGGGCAGATACGCAGTATTTT.

The genes are TRBV4-3 and TRBJ2-7; TRBD1 might be the D (6 bases). V shed 3 bases and J shed 1 base, with 10 bases lying between them. The CDR3 is 14 residues long. CDR1 is LGHNA, CDR2 YSLEER, per germline. The CDR3 loop reads CASSQAQGSYEQYF. CDR3 coding DNA: TGCGCCAGCAGCCAGGCCCAGGGGTCCTACGAGCAGTACTTC.

V and J are TRBV7-9 and TRBJ1-4; D unresolved. This CDR3 contains 13 residues. The germline gives CDR1 SEHNR, CDR2 FQNEAQ (reference sequence). V gave up 1 base and J gave up 8 bases, with 8 bases separating them. The DNA for the CDR3 is TGTGCCAGCAGCTTAGGCGTGGTGGAAAAACTGTTTTTT. It is translated as CASSLGVVEKLFF.

The rearrangement uses TRBV6-2 or TRBV6-3 and TRBJ2-1; D not certain. The germline V gene has CDR1 MNHEY and CDR2 SVGEGT. CDR3 length: 14 amino acids. V lost 7 bases, J lost 0 bases, and 10 bases lay in between. CDR3 in amino acids: CASTHSDSYNEQFF. Written as DNA, the CDR3 is TGTGCCAGCACTCACTCGGACTCCTACAATGAGCAGTTCTTC.

The chain joins TRBV6-6 to TRBJ2-7; no reliable D call. The CDR3 consists of 12 residues. CDR1 MNHNY and CDR2 SVGAGI come from the germline V gene (reference sequence). The V end lost 5 bases, the J end lost 4 bases, and 9 bases lay between the germline ends. This chain's CDR3 is CASSTGVYEQYF. In nucleotides, the CDR3 is TGTGCCAGCAGTACTGGGGTTTACGAGCAGTACTTC.

This clonotype was detected ten times or more. The V and J genes are TRBV27 and TRBJ2-3; 8 nucleotides line up with TRBD2. The CDR3 totals 15 residues. Losses at the gene ends were 7 bases for V and 0 bases for J; bases not matched to a gene: 6. The germline CDR1 and CDR2 sequences are MNHEY and SMNVEV (reference sequence). CDR3 sequence reads: CASKHGGVSTDTQYF. The CDR3 DNA reads as TGTGCCAGCAAACACGGGGGGGTAAGCACAGATACGCAGTATTTT.

This clonotype was seen a few times. The J gene is TRBJ2-4, the V gene TRBV2; D may be TRBD1 or TRBD2 (5 bases each). The germline V gene encodes CDR1 SNHLY and CDR2 FYNNEI. Trimming pared 1 base from V and 4 bases from J, leaving 14 bases between. This CDR3 region has 16 residues. The CDR3 DNA is TGTGCCAGCAGTGAAGGGTCTGGGGGTAGAAAAAACATTCAGTACTTC. This sequence encodes CASSEGSGGRKNIQYF.

This clonotype occurred many times. This chain links TRBV10-3 with TRBJ1-3; D is unresolved. This CDR3 is 13 amino acids long. The germline CDR1 and CDR2 sequences are ENHRY and SYGVKD. Trimming stripped 10 bases from V and 4 bases from J, with 14 bases between. CDR3 nucleotides: TGTGCCAGTATTCCAGCGTCCGGAAACACCATATATTTT. Protein product: CASIPASGNTIYF.

V gene TRBV11-2 combines with J gene TRBJ2-7; 7 bases align to TRBD2. Trimming cost V 5 bases and J 3 bases; bases outside gene matches: 7. CDR1 is SGHAT and CDR2 is FQNNGV in the germline V gene. This CDR3 region has 14 residues. CDR3 bases: TGTGCCAGCAGCCCTCGGGGGGTGGGCTACGAGCAGTACGTC. Residues: CASSPRGVGYEQYV.

The CDR3 reads CASSLEVMGPSAEQYF. The CDR3 DNA follows: TGTGCCAGCAGCTTAGAGGTTATGGGCCCCTCGGCCGAGCAGTACTTC. The V and J genes are TRBV11-2 and TRBJ2-7; D remains ambiguous. This CDR3 comprises 16 residues. V was trimmed by 0 bases and J by 6 bases, leaving 18 bases between them. Germline V lookup: CDR1 SGHAT, CDR2 FQNNGV.

This clonotype has just a few counts. The chain recombines TRBV9 with TRBJ2-1; 9 bases are shared with TRBD2. V gave up 1 base and J gave up 6 bases; unmatched junction bases: 5. This CDR3 has 15 residues. Germline V CDR1 and CDR2: SGDLS, YYNGEE. The CDR3 sequence is CASSVTAGGFNEQFF. The CDR3 DNA follows: TGTGCCAGCAGCGTAACGGCGGGGGGGTTCAATGAGCAGTTCTTC.